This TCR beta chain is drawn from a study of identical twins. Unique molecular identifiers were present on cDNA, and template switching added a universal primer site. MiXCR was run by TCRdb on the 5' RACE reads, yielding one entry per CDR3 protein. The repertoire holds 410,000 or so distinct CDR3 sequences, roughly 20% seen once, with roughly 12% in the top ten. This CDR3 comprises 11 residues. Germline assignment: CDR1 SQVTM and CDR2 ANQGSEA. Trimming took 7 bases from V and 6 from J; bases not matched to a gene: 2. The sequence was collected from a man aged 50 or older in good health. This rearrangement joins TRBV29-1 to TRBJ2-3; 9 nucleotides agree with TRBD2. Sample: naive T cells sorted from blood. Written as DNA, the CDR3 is TGCAGCGGCGGGAGGGGGGATACGCAGTATTTT. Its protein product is CSGGRGDTQYF.